This T cell receptor beta chain was identified in a study of T cell repertoires in cytomegalovirus infection (dated by TCRdb to about 2019). Describing the broader study: Peptide stimulations targeted recently identified HLA-C-restricted CMV epitopes, whose presentation resists viral immunomodulation, together with well-studied HLA-B-restricted epitopes. Donor HLA type was relevant to the analysis, because carriage of CMV infection together with the matching HLA type was indicated by public TCR beta signatures. Results and caveats for the whole study, not just this receptor: The ex vivo response was dominated by HLA-C-restricted CMV-specific TCR beta clonotypes, and the single most frequent clonotype in two of eight donors was supplied by these HLA-C-restricted clonotypes. In both this cohort and an independent cohort of 350 to 400 donors, the cumulative frequency of public TCR beta family members distinguished carriers of CMV infection plus the relevant HLA type.

From its cysteine to its phenylalanine, the CDR3 spans 14 amino acids. Only the CDR3 portion is preserved as DNA: 42 bases, with reading frame beginning at the first base. V drops 3 bases and J drops 5 bases, leaving 10 bases in between. CDR1 SNHLY and CDR2 FYNNEI are derived from the germline V gene. For sequencing, an Illumina HiSeq 1500 was employed. In TCRdb, the public reads were trimmed at Q25 with fastp and aligned with MiXCR, with productive beta chains retained. Each entry merges the rows of one CDR3 protein and shows their most common DNA and genes. The sample table lists about 89,000 distinct CDR3 sequences, around 32% of them with a count of one. The top ten hold 65% to 75% of the sample. Notes on this clonotype: This receptor's antigen is unknown. No base quality information exists; no much larger clone differs at one position.

The treatment or condition label here, explained by the study, means: in vitro stimulation with specific CMV peptide epitopes to enrich CMV-specific T cells. The origin of this receptor is a human donor in good health (CMV status not recorded). Some clones in this sample may be carry-over from other donors' samples. Sequenced here: CD8+ T cells from cultured PBMCs, sampled from culture after CMV antigen stimulation. This sequence uses TRBV2 and TRBJ2-2, with the D gene call left open. For the CDR3, the sequence is CASSDYWLTGELFF. The DNA reads TGTGCCAGCAGTGACTACTGGCTGACCGGGGAGCTGTTTTTT.